This TCR beta chain stems from a study of OX40 agonist ivuxolimab in advanced cancers. Across the whole study: Dose-escalation patients suffered from hepatocellular carcinoma, melanoma, renal cell or head and neck cancer.

Per germline, CDR1 MGHDK and CDR2 SYGVNS. Unmatched junction bases numbered 5, after V lost 3 bases and J lost 4 bases. The CDR3 extends over 15 amino acids. Data came from immunoSEQ multiplex PCR; TCRdb stores just in-frame clones and leaves some out. The table has 60,000 to 90,000 clones, more than 70% seen once; the top ten hold 0.76%. The investigators sampled blood at baseline, at cycle 4 day 1, and at cycle 7 day 1. A note on this clone: Its antigen is currently unknown.

General observations from the study: By week 6 at 0.1 to 3.0 mg/kg, blood CD4+ and CD8+ T cells had expanded clonally.

The source is an adult with an advanced solid tumor such as melanoma, head and neck, liver or kidney cancer. This chain uses TRBV25-1 with TRBJ2-1; 8 bases are a match to TRBD2. The specimen comprised CD4+ or CD8+ T cells sorted from blood, sampled in a trial of the OX40 agonist ivuxolimab. In DNA form, the CDR3 reads TGTGCCAGCAGTGACGAACTAGCGGATTACAATGAGCAGTTCTTC. It encodes CASSDELADYNEQFF. Filled out from reference TRBV25-1 and TRBJ2-1, the complete variable domain reads EADIYQTPRYLVIGTGKKITLECSQTMGHDKMYWYQQDPGMELHLIHYSYGVNSTEKGDLSSESTVSRIRTEHFPLTLESARPSHTSQYLCASSDELADYNEQFFGPGTRLTVL.